This passage covers 16 T cell receptor beta chains from one sample sequenced in a study of shared clonotypes between healthy human individuals. The method was immunoSEQ multiplex PCR; TCRdb's version includes in-frame clones alone and lacks a portion of them. Seen here are 2,500,000 or so clones, around nine tenths observed once, and the top ten hold 0.14%. Source material: naive CD4+ T cells sorted from blood. This sample's subset: CD45RA+ positively selected. These receptors all come from a man aged 18-30 years in good health.

The CDR3 loop is CASSLAVGLQETQYF. CDR3 DNA sequence: TGTGCCAGCAGCTTAGCCGTAGGGTTACAAGAGACCCAGTACTTC. The chain uses TRBV7-2 and TRBJ2-5, with unresolved D. This CDR3 contains 15 residues. Germline CDR1 reads SGHTA; CDR2 reads FQGNSA. V was trimmed by 0 bases and J by 2 bases, leaving 10 bases between them.

About this clone itself: Other DNA sequences in the sample encode the same CDR3. The CDR3 sequence is CASSLGGDSPLHF. DNA of the CDR3: TGCGCCAGCAGCTTGGGAGGGGATTCACCCCTCCACTTT. This chain joins TRBV5-1 and TRBJ1-6, with D maybe TRBD1 (5 bases). Per germline, CDR1 SGHRS and CDR2 YFSETQ. V dropped 0 bases and J dropped 8 bases, with 6 bases sitting between them. This CDR3 has 13 amino acids.

A single count supports this clone. The chain couples TRBV19 to TRBJ2-3, with D perhaps TRBD1 (5 bases). Germline V gene lookup returns CDR1 LNHDA and CDR2 SQIVND (reference sequence). V shed 8 bases and J shed 1 base, with 19 bases lying between them. This CDR3 contains 16 residues. CDR3 sequence reads: CASFLQAAVRTDTQYF. CDR3 nucleotides: TGTGCCAGTTTTTTACAGGCGGCGGTCCGCACAGATACGCAGTATTTT.

The genes are TRBV11-2 and TRBJ2-7, with D tentatively TRBD1 (5 bases). The CDR3 contains 14 residues. V lost 2 bases to trimming and J lost 9 bases, with 17 bases between them. Germline lookup yields CDR1 SGHAT and CDR2 FQNNGV. CDR3 loop: CASSLYTGVDAQYF. The CDR3 DNA is TGTGCCAGCAGCTTATATACAGGAGTCGATGCGCAGTACTTC.

This sequence joins TRBV4-3 and TRBJ2-3; 16 nucleotides agree with TRBD2. The CDR3 length is 14 residues. Trimming cost V 8 bases and J 4 bases; bases outside gene matches: 0. Germline loops: CDR1 LGHNA, CDR2 YSLEER. CDR3 amino acids: CASGTSGRADTQYF. CDR3 DNA: TGCGCCAGCGGGACTAGCGGGAGGGCAGATACGCAGTATTTT.

V and J are TRBV6-4 and TRBJ1-1; possibly TRBD1 for D (5 bases). Trimming pared 10 bases from V and 1 base from J, leaving 13 bases between. CDR3 length equals 13 residues. From germline, CDR1 is MRHNA and CDR2 SNTAGT. CDR3 loop: CATFLGGNTEAFF. Here the CDR3 DNA reads TGTGCCACCTTTCTTGGGGGGAACACTGAAGCTTTCTTT.

For this clone: Additional DNA sequences in this sample encode the identical CDR3. This rearrangement joins TRBV30 to TRBJ2-7; TRBD2 matches 7 bases. The CDR3 has 13 residues. The V gene's germline CDR1 is GTSNPN and CDR2 SVGIG (reference sequence). Trimming cost V 1 base and J 1 base; bases outside gene matches: 1. CDR3 sequence reads: CAWSAGGSYEQYF. In DNA, the CDR3 is TGTGCCTGGAGTGCCGGGGGGTCCTACGAGCAGTACTTC.

The chain couples TRBV19 to TRBJ2-5, with 10 bases fitting TRBD1. CDR1 LNHDA and CDR2 SQIVND come from the germline V gene (reference sequence). Losses at the gene ends were 8 bases for V and 2 bases for J; bases not matched to a gene: 5. The length of the CDR3 is 14 residues. The CDR3 bases are TGTGCCAGTCTGGACAGGGGGGGGCAAGAGACCCAGTACTTC. Translating it yields CASLDRGGQETQYF.

The chain carries TRBV7-9 and TRBJ2-3, with D perhaps matching TRBD1 (6 bases). Deletions cut 5 bases from V and 4 bases from J, with 22 bases between. The germline V gene has CDR1 SEHNR and CDR2 FQNEAQ (reference sequence). There are 17 residues in the CDR3. The DNA for the CDR3 is TGTGCCAGCAGCACTAGGGCAGGGGCTTACTTTGCAGATACGCAGTATTTT. It specifies CASSTRAGAYFADTQYF.

The rearrangement joins TRBV10-3 to TRBJ2-7; D gene uncertain. The length of the CDR3 is 11 residues. Looked up from germline, CDR1 is ENHRY and CDR2 is SYGVKD. V was clipped by 4 bases and J by 5 bases, with 6 bases between them. The CDR3 region has the DNA TGTGCCATCAGTGTCGGTGACGAGCAGTACTTC. It codes for CAISVGDEQYF.

DNA for the CDR3: TGTGCCAGCAGCTTCGCTGGGACAGGGGTTTACGATGGCTACACCTTC. Translated, it gives CASSFAGTGVYDGYTF. This sequence joins TRBV11-2 and TRBJ1-2, with 10 bases lining up with TRBD1. This CDR3 spans 16 amino acids. Germline V lookup: CDR1 SGHAT, CDR2 FQNNGV. V dropped 3 bases and J dropped 6; count of bases not matched to a gene: 10.

V and J are TRBV10-1 and TRBJ2-2, with TRBD2 matching 9 bases. The CDR3 has 15 residues. J lost 0 bases, V lost 8 bases, and 4 bases had no gene match. Germline values: CDR1 WNHNN, CDR2 SYGVQD (reference sequence). The CDR3 protein is CASGSGGANTGELFF. In nucleotides, the CDR3 is TGCGCCAGCGGTAGCGGGGGAGCGAACACCGGGGAGCTGTTTTTT.

The rearrangement uses TRBV5-6 and TRBJ1-1; possible D gene TRBD1, 5 bases. Looked up from germline, CDR1 is SGHDT and CDR2 is YYEEEE. The CDR3 runs 15 residues. V lost 0 bases and J 7 bases, leaving 16 bases between the germline ends. CDR3 loop: CASSLGVIGDGEAFF. In nucleotides, the CDR3 is TGTGCCAGCAGCTTGGGTGTGATCGGGGACGGTGAAGCTTTCTTT.

The V and J genes are TRBV11-2 and TRBJ2-5, with TRBD1 as a possible D gene (7 bases). The CDR3 runs to 16 residues. Germline V CDR1 and CDR2: SGHAT, FQNNGV. The germline V and J ends were trimmed by 1 base and 4 bases, with 16 bases remaining between them. The CDR3 sequence: CASSLVFGQGGETQYF. Written as DNA, the CDR3 is TGTGCCAGCAGCTTAGTATTCGGCCAGGGGGGAGAGACCCAGTACTTC. The full variable domain, with the rest looked up from reference TRBV11-2 and TRBJ2-5, is EAGVAQSPRYKIIEKRQSVAFWCNPISGHATLYWYQQILGQGPKLLIQFQNNGVVDDSQLPKDRFSAERLKGVDSTLKIQPAKLEDSAVYLCASSLVFGQGGETQYFGPGTRLLVL.

The count of this clone is one. J is TRBJ2-3 and V is TRBV30; TRBD2 matches at 7 bases. Germline V gives CDR1 GTSNPN, CDR2 SVGIG (reference sequence). CDR3 size: 15 residues. V lost 2 bases and J lost 4; bases outside the gene matches: 9. CDR3 bases: TGTGCCTGGAGTAGGTTATGGGAGGGGCCAGATACGCAGTATTTT. This translates into CAWSRLWEGPDTQYF. The variable domain in full, with the rest retrieved from reference TRBV30 and TRBJ2-3, is SQTIHQWPATLVQPVGSPLSLECTVEGTSNPNLYWYRQAAGRGLQLLFYSVGIGQISSEVPQNLSASRPQDRQFILSSKKLLLSDSGFYLCAWSRLWEGPDTQYFGPGTRLTVL.

V is TRBV7-3 and J is TRBJ1-5; 12 nucleotides line up with TRBD1. V shed 0 bases and J 7 bases; nucleotides not matched to a gene: 4. CDR1 is SGHTA and CDR2 is FQGTGA in the germline V gene. CDR3 length equals 16 residues. This chain's CDR3 is CASSLTGTGGGQPQHF. The CDR3 DNA reads TGTGCCAGCAGCTTAACCGGGACAGGGGGCGGGCAGCCCCAGCATTTT.